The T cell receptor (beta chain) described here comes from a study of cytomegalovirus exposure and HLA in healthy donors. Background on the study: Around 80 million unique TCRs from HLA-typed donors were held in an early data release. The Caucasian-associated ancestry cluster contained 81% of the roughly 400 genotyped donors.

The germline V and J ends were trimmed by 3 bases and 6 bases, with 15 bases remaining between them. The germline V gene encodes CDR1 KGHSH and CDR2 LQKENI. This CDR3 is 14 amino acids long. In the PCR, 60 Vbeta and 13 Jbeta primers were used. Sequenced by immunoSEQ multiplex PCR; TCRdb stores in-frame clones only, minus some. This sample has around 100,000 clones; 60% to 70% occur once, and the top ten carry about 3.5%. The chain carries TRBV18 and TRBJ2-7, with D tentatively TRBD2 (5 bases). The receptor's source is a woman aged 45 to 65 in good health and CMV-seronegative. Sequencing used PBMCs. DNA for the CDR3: TGTGCCAGCTCACCTGACAATCGGAGGAGCGAGCAGTACTTC. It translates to CASSPDNRRSEQYF.